Listed below are T cell receptor beta chains from one sample, sequenced in a study of blood T cell repertoires in COVID-19. Assay used: immunoSEQ multiplex PCR; TCRdb lists only in-frame clones, some missing. The table has approximately 250,000 clones, approximately 90% seen once. What was sequenced was PBMCs or T cells enriched from blood (not recorded which). The receptors here all came from a woman in her twenties or thirties who had recovered from COVID-19. CDR3s include the opening cysteine and the closing phenylalanine or tryptophan. The D gene is left open where the match is weak. Not all rows give a size; the values are once, few, many and, for expanded clones, a class.

v_call	j_call	d_call	clone_size	cdr3_aa	cdr3_nt
TRBV15	TRBJ2-1	TRBD2	-	CATGRLANGYYNEQFF	TGTGCCACCGGCAGACTAGCGAACGGATACTACAATGAGCAGTTCTTC
TRBV20-1	TRBJ2-5	TRBD2	-	CSASRAGEETQYF	TGCAGTGCTAGTCGGGCGGGAGAAGAGACCCAGTACTTC
TRBV19	TRBJ1-5	TRBD1	-	CASRQGQSINQPQHF	TGTGCCAGTAGGCAGGGACAGTCAATCAATCAGCCCCAGCATTTT
TRBV2	TRBJ2-7	-	-	CASSGAGTYEQYF	TGTGCCAGCAGTGGGGCAGGGACCTACGAGCAGTACTTC
TRBV28	TRBJ1-2	-	-	CASTLGRGDYGYTF	TGTGCCAGCACCTTGGGCAGGGGCGACTATGGCTACACCTTC
TRBV28	TRBJ1-5	-	-	CARGGGSNQPQHF	TGTGCCCGCGGGGGGGGTAGCAATCAGCCCCAGCATTTT
TRBV10-3	TRBJ2-1	TRBD2	-	CAISGGLAGSGEQFF	TGTGCCATCAGTGGGGGACTAGCGGGTTCTGGTGAGCAGTTCTTC
TRBV6-2/TRBV6-3	TRBJ1-1	-	-	CASSYSVGGERTEAFF	TGTGCCAGCAGTTACTCGGTGGGGGGAGAAAGAACTGAAGCTTTCTTT
TRBV5-5	TRBJ2-1	-	-	CASSRGRPEDEQFF	TGTGCCAGCAGCCGGGGGAGGCCCGAGGATGAGCAGTTCTTC
TRBV5-4	TRBJ1-3	-	-	CASSDQVSGNTIYF	TGTGCCAGCAGCGATCAGGTCTCTGGAAACACCATATATTTT
TRBV5-6	TRBJ2-5	TRBD1	few	CASSLLLGQGARETQYF	TGTGCCAGCAGCTTGCTCCTGGGGCAGGGGGCGCGAGAGACCCAGTACTTC
TRBV7-9	TRBJ2-1	TRBD2	-	CASSTRATSPSGHKQFF	TGTGCCAGCAGCACTCGAGCGACTAGCCCCTCCGGGCATAAGCAGTTCTTC
TRBV4-2	TRBJ2-5	-	-	CASSQSETQYF	TGTGCCAGCAGCCAATCGGAGACCCAGTACTTC
TRBV27	TRBJ2-1	-	-	CASSSQATEQFF	TGTGCCAGCAGTTCTCAGGCCACTGAGCAGTTCTTC
TRBV5-8	TRBJ2-2	-	few	CASSLNGNTGELFF	TGTGCCAGCAGCTTGAACGGGAACACCGGGGAGCTGTTTTTT
TRBV29-1	TRBJ1-6	-	-	CSVKTGFDSPLHF	TGCAGCGTAAAGACAGGTTTTGATTCACCCCTCCACTTT
TRBV28	TRBJ2-5	TRBD1	-	CASSSFGTVQETQYF	TGTGCCAGCAGTTCCTTCGGGACAGTACAAGAGACCCAGTACTTC